This TCR beta chain was recorded in a study of blood T cell repertoires in COVID-19. All enrollees were about 18 to 100 years old and from about 24 US areas. CDR3 length: 12 amino acids. The germline V and J ends were trimmed by 0 bases and 4 bases, with 4 bases remaining between them. The germline CDR1 and CDR2 sequences are SGHNT and YYREEE (reference sequence). Under the authors' procedure: Scientists estimated how many nucleated cells there were by amplifying reference gene primers. Profiled with immunoSEQ multiplex PCR; TCRdb holds only in-frame clones, not every one. D and trimming were read from the DNA, whereas the V and J calls and clone size are those reported in that table. The data hold approximately 180,000 clones, with roughly 87% observed a single time.

This chain uses TRBV5-4 with TRBJ1-1; D not resolved. Sample: PBMCs or T cells enriched from blood (not recorded which). The TCR comes from a woman in her thirties or forties with acute COVID-19. CDR3 DNA: TGTGCCAGCAGCTTGGGTCGCACTGAAGCTTTCTTT. Its protein product is CASSLGRTEAFF.